The next 27 T cell receptor beta chains were all read from a single sample in a study of blood T cells in healthy people across ages. The authors ran a second PCR of 7 to 11 cycles using a sample-barcoded 5' primer and a J-beta primer mix. A single record per CDR3 protein comes from TCRdb applying MiXCR to the 5' RACE reads. The data show over 1,300,000 distinct CDR3 sequences, with around 55% seen just once and 5.5% to 8% held by the top ten. The sample taken for sequencing was blood. These receptors were taken from a young man in good health.

The chain links TRBV7-7 to TRBJ2-5; D is possibly TRBD1 or TRBD2 (6 bases each). This CDR3 is built from 14 residues. V lost 4 bases to trimming and J lost 4 bases, with 13 bases between them. The V gene's germline CDR1 is SSHAT and CDR2 FNYEAQ (reference sequence). The CDR3 DNA follows: TGTGCCAGCAGCTCTCGAGGGGGACTAGAGACCCAGTACTTC. It codes for CASSSRGGLETQYF.

This clonotype was picked up a small number of times. The V gene is TRBV20-1, the J gene TRBJ2-1; D could derive from TRBD1 or TRBD2 (5 bases each). The germline V gene encodes CDR1 DFQATT and CDR2 SNEGSKA (reference sequence). With 4 bases removed from V and 5 bases from J, the gap between germline ends came to 15 bases. The CDR3 sequence is 14 residues long. The DNA for the CDR3 is TGCAGTGCTACCTCGAGGGGCGCCGACAATGAGCAGTTCTTC. It encodes CSATSRGADNEQFF.

The chain carries TRBV7-2 and TRBJ1-6, with D perhaps matching TRBD1 (5 bases). V was shortened by 5 bases and J by 14 bases, with 31 bases between the two germline ends. This CDR3 comprises 18 residues. In germline, CDR1 is SGHTA, CDR2 FQGNSA. DNA for the CDR3: TGTGCCAGCAGCCGTCCTGTAGGGAGGGGCGGCGCATCTGTCACCCTCCACTTT. It is translated as CASSRPVGRGGASVTLHF.

The chain uses TRBV12-3 or TRBV12-4 and TRBJ2-1; maybe TRBD1 (6 bases). Between the trimmed V and J ends, which lost 5 bases and 7 bases, there was a span of 21 bases. The CDR3 has 16 amino acids. Written as DNA, the CDR3 is TGTGCCAGCAGTCTTCCGACAGGCCTACATGTGAATGAGCAGTTCTTC. Translated, it gives CASSLPTGLHVNEQFF.

The genes are TRBV30 and TRBJ2-3, with 9 bases aligning to TRBD1. Looked up from germline, CDR1 is GTSNPN and CDR2 is SVGIG (reference sequence). The CDR3 extends over 16 amino acids. Germline trimming cut 0 bases from V and 2 bases from J; bases unmatched to any gene: 6. The DNA of the CDR3 is TGTGCCTGGAGTGTCAGGACAGGGGTCGACACAGATACGCAGTATTTT. The encoded protein is CAWSVRTGVDTDTQYF.

This clonotype turned up a few times. The V gene is TRBV6-5, the J gene TRBJ2-7, with D perhaps TRBD1 (6 bases). The germline V gene has CDR1 MNHEY and CDR2 SVGAGI. CDR3 length: 14 amino acids. The V end was cut by 6 bases, the J end by 0 bases, with 12 bases between. Here the CDR3 DNA reads TGTGCCAGCAGGCCAGACAGGAACTCCTACGAGCAGTACTTC. Protein product: CASRPDRNSYEQYF.

The chain has TRBV29-1 and TRBJ2-7, with 9 positions matching TRBD1. There are 15 residues in the CDR3. Germline loops: CDR1 SQVTM, CDR2 ANQGSEA. V lost 4 bases to trimming and J lost 0 bases; unmatched junction nucleotides: 7. The CDR3 nucleotides read TGCAGCGTTGCCGACGAACAGGGGGCCTCCTACGAGCAGTACTTC. This codes for CSVADEQGASYEQYF.

The chain employs TRBV10-1 and TRBJ1-5; no reliable D call. The CDR3 is 13 residues long. The germline V gene has CDR1 WNHNN and CDR2 SYGVQD (reference sequence). The V end lost 5 bases, the J end lost 4 bases, and 9 bases lay between the germline ends. CDR3 nucleotides: TGCGCCAGCAGTAGGGAGTTGAATCAGCCCCAGCATTTT. It specifies CASSRELNQPQHF.

The chain recombines TRBV27 with TRBJ1-2; D is unresolved. The CDR3 spans 14 residues. Germline-derived CDR1 and CDR2 are MNHEY and SMNVEV (reference sequence). V lost 7 bases and J lost 5, with 17 bases in between. This CDR3 is CASMPGWGWYGYTF. The DNA of the CDR3 is TGTGCCAGCATGCCTGGGTGGGGTTGGTATGGCTACACCTTC.

Only one count was recorded for this clonotype. The chain has TRBV7-9 and TRBJ2-1; TRBD2 agrees at 14 bases. Germline V CDR1 and CDR2: SEHNR, FQNEAQ (reference sequence). With 6 bases clipped from V and 2 bases from J, the junction kept 9 bases outside the gene matches. The CDR3 consists of 18 residues. CDR3 bases: TGTGCCAGCAGTCCAGGGACTAGCGGGGGCCAAACCTACAATGAGCAGTTCTTC. This gives the protein CASSPGTSGGQTYNEQFF.

The chain is built from TRBV5-1 and TRBJ1-1; D is possibly TRBD1 (6 bases). Germline V lookup: CDR1 SGHRS, CDR2 YFSETQ. There are 17 residues in the CDR3. V dropped 4 bases and J dropped 0 bases, with 19 bases sitting between them. CDR3 amino acids: CASSRMPTDRLNTEAFF. CDR3 nucleotide sequence: TGCGCCAGCAGCCGGATGCCCACGGACAGATTGAACACTGAAGCTTTCTTT.

The chain employs TRBV2 and TRBJ2-1, with 13 bases lining up with TRBD2. The ends lost 6 bases at V and 12 bases at J; junction bases unmatched: 14. The CDR3 loop spans 16 amino acids. CDR1 and CDR2 (germline): SNHLY, FYNNEI. CDR3 in amino acids: CASRPIRTSGGGWQFF. The CDR3 nucleotides are TGTGCCAGCAGGCCAATTCGGACTAGCGGGGGAGGGTGGCAGTTCTTC.

This clonotype came up many times. The chain employs TRBV2 and TRBJ2-6; D might be TRBD2 (6 bases). The germline CDR1 and CDR2 sequences are SNHLY and FYNNEI. The CDR3 is 16 residues long. The V gene lost 11 bases and the J gene lost 1 base, with 18 bases spanning the gap. In DNA, the CDR3 is TGTGCCTCTTGGAGGATTCGGGGGTCTGGGGCCAACGTCCTGACTTTC. This codes for CASWRIRGSGANVLTF.

The chain couples TRBV5-1 to TRBJ1-5; no clear D gene. V lost 0 bases, J lost 7 bases, and 8 bases lay in between. Germline V gene lookup returns CDR1 SGHRS and CDR2 YFSETQ. The CDR3 spans 13 residues. This chain's CDR3 is CASSLGPEQPQHF. The CDR3 bases are TGCGCCAGCAGCTTGGGGCCGGAGCAGCCCCAGCATTTT.

As regards this clonotype: At one of its ends the junction is not consistent with the germline gene, which may arise from a read error. The gene calls are TRBV4-1 and TRBJ2-7; the match to TRBD1 covers 7 bases. CDR3 length equals 18 residues. CDR1 MGHRA and CDR2 YSYEKL come from the germline V gene. CDR3 DNA: TGCGCCAACAGCCAAAGGGTGGCCCGGGACAGCGGCCTCTACGAGCAGTACTTC. This translates into CANSQRVARDSGLYEQYF.

This clonotype was observed a handful of times. The V and J genes are TRBV9 and TRBJ1-1; D uncertain. Trimming stripped 0 bases from V and 4 bases from J, with 7 bases between. The CDR3 has 13 amino acids. Germline loops: CDR1 SGDLS, CDR2 YYNGEE. The CDR3 is CASSVATGTEAFF. In DNA, the CDR3 is TGTGCCAGCAGCGTAGCGACTGGCACTGAAGCTTTCTTT. The complete variable domain, with remaining parts taken from reference TRBV9 and TRBJ1-1, reads DSGVTQTPKHLITATGQRVTLRCSPRSGDLSVYWYQQSLDQGLQFLIQYYNGEERAKGNILERFSAQQFPDLHSELNLSSLELGDSALYFCASSVATGTEAFFGQGTRLTVV.

The chain joins TRBV7-9 to TRBJ2-7, with 8 nucleotides matching TRBD2. The germline CDR1 and CDR2 sequences are SEHNR and FQNEAQ (reference sequence). With 6 bases clipped from V and 5 bases from J, the junction kept 9 bases outside the gene matches. The CDR3 sequence is 14 residues long. In nucleotides, the CDR3 is TGTGCCAGCAGTTTTAGCGGGACTGCCGACGAGCAGTACTTC. This sequence encodes CASSFSGTADEQYF.

The V call is TRBV19, the J call TRBJ2-5; D not certain. With 0 bases removed from V and 1 base from J, the gap between germline ends came to 9 bases. The CDR3 length is 15 residues. Per germline, CDR1 LNHDA and CDR2 SQIVND (reference sequence). CDR3 loop: CASSIDSGSQETQYF. CDR3 sequence (DNA): TGTGCCAGTAGTATAGATTCGGGCAGCCAAGAGACCCAGTACTTC.

This clonotype was found a few times. The J gene is TRBJ2-5, the V gene TRBV12-3 or TRBV12-4; possible D gene TRBD1, 6 bases. The DNA end favors TRBJ2-7, so the J call may be wrong. The CDR3 totals 14 residues. The CDR3 DNA follows: TGTGCCAGCACCTGGGGCAGGGGACCCTACGAGCAGTACTTC. Encoded protein: CASTWGRGPYEQYF.

This clonotype turned up a few times. The genes are TRBV5-5 and TRBJ2-7; 8 nucleotides line up with TRBD2. The CDR3 is 17 amino acids. Looked up from germline, CDR1 is SGHKS and CDR2 is YYEKEE (reference sequence). Losses at the gene ends were 2 bases for V and 5 bases for J; bases not matched to a gene: 15. DNA of the CDR3: TGTGCCAGCAGCTTTCGGGCTAGCGGGTTGGTTGTCCACGAGCAGTACTTC. Translation: CASSFRASGLVVHEQYF.

This clonotype has only a few counts. This chain uses TRBV25-1 with TRBJ2-7; possibly TRBD2 for D (6 bases). The CDR3 consists of 14 residues. Trimming shortened V by 10 bases and J by 2 bases, and 18 bases separated the two germline ends. Germline V gene lookup returns CDR1 MGHDK and CDR2 SYGVNS. The CDR3 loop is CATQAGGPTYEQYF. The CDR3 nucleotides read TGTGCCACCCAGGCCGGGGGACCAACCTACGAGCAGTACTTC.

This clonotype was detected a few times. CDR3 in amino acids: CSVEGGGEQFF. The CDR3 DNA reads TGCAGCGTTGAAGGGGGAGGTGAGCAGTTCTTC. The V and J genes are TRBV29-1 and TRBJ2-1, with D perhaps matching TRBD2 (6 bases). CDR3 length equals 11 residues. The germline gives CDR1 SQVTM, CDR2 ANQGSEA. V was clipped by 1 base and J by 9 bases, with 7 bases between them.

The chain has TRBV7-9 and TRBJ2-5; no clear D gene. V shed 5 bases and J shed 5 bases, with 12 bases lying between them. CDR1 SEHNR and CDR2 FQNEAQ come from the germline V gene (reference sequence). This CDR3 has 13 amino acids. CDR3 nucleotides: TGTGCCAGCAGCCAATCCCCTCTCGAGACCCAGTACTTC. Amino acid sequence: CASSQSPLETQYF.

J is TRBJ2-3 and V is TRBV9; no reliable D call. This CDR3 has 13 residues. The germline V gene encodes CDR1 SGDLS and CDR2 YYNGEE. The germline V and J ends were trimmed by 2 bases and 5 bases, with 9 bases remaining between them. The CDR3 coding sequence is TGTGCCAGCAGCGTCTCTCTAGGAGATACGCAGTATTTT. Translating gives CASSVSLGDTQYF.

J is TRBJ2-4 and V is TRBV11-1; 9 nucleotides match TRBD1. The CDR3 contains 14 residues. Germline CDR1 SGHAT, CDR2 FQDESV (reference sequence). V dropped 5 bases and J dropped 8; count of bases not matched to a gene: 7. CDR3 coding DNA: TGTGCCAGCAGCCTCAGGGACAGGGCCTACATTCAGTACTTC. It yields the protein CASSLRDRAYIQYF.

The J gene is TRBJ2-7, the V gene TRBV20-1, with a weak D call TRBD1 (5 bases). CDR3 length: 15 residues. From germline, CDR1 is DFQATT and CDR2 SNEGSKA (reference sequence). The ends were cut back, 6 bases at V and 0 bases at J, with 18 bases in the middle. CDR3 region: CSADVSRVNSYEQYF. The CDR3 region has the DNA TGCAGTGCCGACGTATCCAGGGTGAACTCCTACGAGCAGTACTTC.

The rearrangement uses TRBV20-1 and TRBJ2-1; D unclear. The V gene's germline CDR1 is DFQATT and CDR2 SNEGSKA (reference sequence). The V and J ends lost 0 bases and 4 bases respectively, with 13 bases between them. The CDR3 is 15 residues long. This CDR3 is CSARDRARSYNEQFF. The CDR3 region has the DNA TGCAGTGCTAGAGATCGAGCAAGATCGTACAATGAGCAGTTCTTC.